A single sample gave rise to the 4 T cell receptor beta chains below, sequenced in a study of T-cell reconstitution after alpha-beta-depleted transplantation in children. Researchers prepared the TCRbeta library using unique molecular identifiers, the study reports. MiXCR was run by TCRdb on the PCR reads, yielding one entry per CDR3 protein. The sample includes about 200,000 distinct CDR3 sequences, under 8.5% of them seen just once. The source was PBMCs, collected before TCRalphabeta/CD19-depleted stem cell transplant. The source of these receptors is a boy aged 2-9 years with acute lymphoblastic leukemia, due to receive a stem cell transplant.

This clonotype occurred many times. The chain uses TRBV12-3 or TRBV12-4 and TRBJ2-7, with a possible D match to TRBD1 (6 bases). This CDR3 has 13 amino acids. Trimming pared 6 bases from V and 6 bases from J, leaving 15 bases between. CDR3 protein: CASRDPQGFEQYF. CDR3 coding DNA: TGTGCCAGCAGAGACCCCCAGGGGTTCGAGCAGTACTTC.

This clonotype was found a few times. This rearrangement joins TRBV11-2 to TRBJ1-1; D uncertain. There are 14 residues in the CDR3. Germline V gene data show CDR1 as SGHAT and CDR2 as FQNNGV. The ends were cut back, 5 bases at V and 1 base at J, with 11 bases in the middle. The chain's CDR3 is CASSPGPANTEAFF. The CDR3 DNA reads TGTGCCAGCAGCCCCGGACCGGCGAACACTGAAGCTTTCTTT.

This chain connects TRBV28 to TRBJ1-3, with 9 bases fitting TRBD1. This CDR3 spans 15 amino acids. Germline assignment: CDR1 MDHEN and CDR2 SYDVKM. With V trimmed by 7 bases and J by 5 bases, 9 bases remained unmatched. CDR3 DNA: TGTGCCAGCATTTCTCCGGGACAGGGCCGAAACACCATATATTTT. Amino acid sequence: CASISPGQGRNTIYF.

This clonotype was counted at least ten times. The chain joins TRBV20-1 to TRBJ2-5; 11 nucleotides align to TRBD2. Trimming took 0 bases from V and 2 from J; bases not matched to a gene: 2. Germline V gene lookup returns CDR1 DFQATT and CDR2 SNEGSKA (reference sequence). CDR3 length: 15 residues. CDR3 DNA: TGCAGTGCTAGAGAGGCTAGCGGGGGGCAAGAGACCCAGTACTTC. Its protein product is CSAREASGGQETQYF.